The T cell receptor beta chain under discussion was sequenced for a study of control samples from healthy donors and cancer patients. TCRdb's copy holds only in-frame clones and misses some; the assay was immunoSEQ multiplex PCR. Of tens of thousands of clones detected, about 82% appear once; the ten largest clones hold over 4.5%. This clone occurred a few times. The germline V gene encodes CDR1 SEHNR and CDR2 FQNEAQ (reference sequence). The ends were cut back, 5 bases at V and 0 bases at J, with 11 bases in the middle. The length of the CDR3 is 15 residues. This TCR was recovered from a man aged 35 to 55 in good health. V usage is TRBV7-9 and J usage is TRBJ1-5; TRBD1 might be the D (5 bases). Specimen: blood. CDR3 coding DNA: TGTGCCAGCAGCCAAGGGGTGCATAGCAATCAGCCCCAGCATTTT. Translation gives CASSQGVHSNQPQHF.